This T cell receptor (beta chain) was retrieved from a study of shared clonotypes between healthy human individuals (dated by TCRdb to the early 2020s). About the full investigation: The cohort included three men and a couple of women between 18 and 49 years of age. Blood TCR repertoires of five healthy adults were deeply sequenced to estimate repertoire size and the extent of clonotype sharing between individuals. Per donor, three plates each were used for CD4 naive and CD4 memory, two for CD8 naive, and one for CD8 memory. Each donor's leukapheresis produced roughly between about 0.8 and 10 billion PBMCs. Libraries were prepared and TCR repertoires were sequenced by different laboratories using diverse techniques, in order to increase sequencing depth and limit assay-specific biases.

Using the deep immunoSEQ assay, TCR CDR3 regions were amplified from genomic DNA by multiplex PCR. Extracted genomic DNA from each cell subset was distributed evenly across all wells of several immunoSEQ 96-well plates, and each plate was treated as a replicate. For sorted subsets, approximately 190 ng of genomic DNA, equivalent to roughly 33,000 T cell genomes, went into each replicate PCR. Purified libraries were measured with a Qubit 3.0 fluorometer, size-checked on a Bioanalyzer 2100, and measured again with the KAPA Library Quantification kit. Every immunoSEQ 96-well plate was sequenced on a dedicated single-read 150-cycle Illumina NextSeq 550 flow cell. The original pipeline was this. Because only junctional sequences without quality scores were contained in the immunoSEQ output, filtering matching that applied to full-length reads could not be performed. Sequences were annotated with PyIR, a Python wrapper for IgBLAST v1.9, and V/J genes and CDR3 were assigned using IMGT germline references. Reads were removed for weak V/J assignments (E-value above 1e-6), missing CDR3, stop codons, out-of-frame junctions, or ambiguous translated residues. A V3J clonotype was defined by an identical inferred V gene, J gene, and CDR3 amino acid sequence. The percentage overlap between two repertoires was calculated by dividing the number of shared unique clonotypes by the size of the smaller repertoire. Three approaches were used to assess repertoire richness: RTK rarefaction, the Chao1 estimator, and Recon v2.1 estimates of unobserved clonotypes. For all TCRbeta clonotypes obtained by the gDNA method from a handful of donors, generation probabilities were computed with OLGA. As stored in TCRdb, this immuneACCESS dataset retains in-frame rearrangements with V and J assigned. A fraction of the clones does not appear; measured against another copy, unresolved V genes explain less than half of the discrepancy, and the remainder lacks a known reason. The D gene and trimming were derived from the DNA, and the V and J assignments and clone size from that table. The sample yields around 2.5 million clones; over 85% were counted once. About 0.34% of the sample goes to the ten largest clones.

Broad study findings and their caveats: Approximately 5% of naive CD4, more than 3% of naive CD8, roughly 2.4% of memory CD4, and about 0.4% of memory CD8 clonotypes were shared across several donors. Based on pairwise subsampling, the degree of clonotype sharing among donors was expected to be affected by sequencing depth. Incomplete sequencing was indicated by rarefaction of sorted-subset datasets, despite the large sequencing depth. Naive subsets generally had larger estimated clonotype richness than memory subsets did. Compared with non-shared clonotypes, the clonotypes found in all four sorted-subset donors had higher generation probabilities. Only blood was sampled, and tissue TCR repertoires likely differ from those in blood. The small number of donors limited the genetic and exposure-history diversity represented.

The donors were healthy, HIV-negative adults who had no recently reported acute infections or vaccinations. Every donor was a Caucasian adult residing in Nashville, Tennessee, USA. CD4+ T cells were enriched through magnetic negative selection, after which naive cells were positively selected on CD45RA and the remaining negative fraction served as the memory subset. After blood collection by leukapheresis, PBMCs were isolated using Ficoll-Histopaque density gradient centrifugation and then cryopreserved in the vapor phase of liquid nitrogen. Purity and quantity of every magnetically sorted T cell population were checked by analytical flow cytometry. Genomic DNA was isolated from each sorted fraction and quantified by UV absorbance on a Nanodrop 2000c. The V and J ends are trimmed by 3 bases and 5 bases, leaving 16 bases between them. There are 15 amino acids in the CDR3, from cysteine to phenylalanine inclusive. The entry retains the CDR3 DNA only, 45 bases that are in frame from base 1. The germline V gene specifies KGHSH as CDR1 and LQKENI as CDR2.

For this clone: Its antigen specificity is not known. Base-call qualities are not available, and no considerably larger clone is one nucleotide away.

Recombination linked TRBV18 to TRBJ1-1; perhaps TRBD1 is the D gene, with 6 bases matching. This TCR derives from a man younger than 35 in good health. Some clones in this sample may be carry-over from other donors' samples. Sample: naive CD4+ T cells from PBMCs. Sample cell subset or site, as interpreted from the label and publication: CD45RA+ positively selected. The CDR3 in this case is CASSPAITGSTEAFF. The DNA reads as follows: TGTGCCAGCTCACCCGCTATTACAGGGAGTACTGAAGCTTTCTTT.